These T cell receptor beta chains were read from a single sample in a study of vaccination effects on CD4 cells after COVID-19. No antigen has been assigned to these receptors. The repertoire was sequenced with immunoSEQ multiplex PCR; TCRdb's copy has only in-frame clones and lacks some. The table includes roughly 70,000 clones, 73% detected once. The source was CD4+ T cells from PBMCs cultured with HIV peptides, collected before COVID-19 vaccination. These TCRs come from a human donor who had a prior SARS-CoV-2 infection. CDR3s include the opening cysteine and the closing phenylalanine or tryptophan. A D gene is named only where the DNA matches it firmly. Size values are once, few and many counts, or a class for expanded clones, and some rows have none.

TRBV6-2/TRBV6-3	.	.	12	TRBJ2-1	TGTGCCAGCAGTTACCCACCAAATGAGCAGTTCTTC	CASSYPPNEQFF
TRBV15	.	.	17	TRBJ2-7	TGTGCCACCAGCAAAGGACAGTCTTCGGTCTCCGCCTACGAGCAGTACTTC	CATSKGQSSVSAYEQYF
TRBV3-1/TRBV3-2	.	.	15	TRBJ2-7	TGTGCCAGCAGCCAAGATCTGGGGCCGGCCTACGAGCAGTACTTC	CASSQDLGPAYEQYF
TRBV30	.	.	12	TRBJ2-3	TGTGCCATGACTAACAGCAGAGATACGCAGTATTTT	CAMTNSRDTQYF
TRBV20-1	.	TRBD1	13	TRBJ2-5	TGCAGTGCTAGTTTGACAGGGGGCGAGACCCAGTACTTC	CSASLTGGETQYF
TRBV5-1	.	.	14	TRBJ2-5	TGCGCCAGCAGCTTGGTGGCAGTGCAAGAGACCCAGTACTTC	CASSLVAVQETQYF
TRBV29-1	.	TRBD1	13	TRBJ2-5	TGCAGCTACGACAGGGGGGGCCAAGAGACCCAGTACTTC	CSYDRGGQETQYF
TRBV11-2	.	.	12	TRBJ1-2	TGTGCCAGCAGCTTAGGTCCCGATGGCTACACCTTC	CASSLGPDGYTF
TRBV7-6	.	.	16	TRBJ2-7	TGTGCCAGCAGCTCACTAGGGACTGCTGCCACCTACGAGCAGTACTTC	CASSSLGTAATYEQYF
TRBV30	.	.	14	TRBJ1-1	TGTGCCTGGAGTATTATACAGGAGAACACTGAAGCTTTCTTT	CAWSIIQENTEAFF
TRBV6-5	.	.	15	TRBJ1-5	TGTGCCAGCAGTTACTCGGGGGCTAGCAATCAGCCCCAGCATTTT	CASSYSGASNQPQHF
TRBV7-3	.	TRBD2	17	TRBJ2-2	TGTGCCAGCAGCTTAATGGGGACTAGCGGGAGGTCCGGGGAGCTGTTTTTT	CASSLMGTSGRSGELFF
TRBV12-3/TRBV12-4	.	.	11	TRBJ2-5	TGTGCCAGCAGTTTGCAAGAGACCCAGTACTTC	CASSLQETQYF
TRBV4-3	.	.	15	TRBJ1-1	TGCGCCAGCAGCCAAGATGTGTTCAGTTTCACTGAAGCTTTCTTT	CASSQDVFSFTEAFF
TRBV5-8	once	.	15	TRBJ1-1	TGTGCCAGCAGCTTGTACGGGAATTTCGGGGGTGAAGCTTTCTTT	CASSLYGNFGGEAFF
TRBV28	once	TRBD2	15	TRBJ2-1	TGTGCCAGCAGTTTTTTAGCGGGAGGGACCAATGAGCAGTTCTTC	CASSFLAGGTNEQFF
TRBV5-1	.	TRBD1	14	TRBJ1-2	TGCGCCAGCAGCTGGACAGGGGAAAGGAATGGCTACACCTTC	CASSWTGERNGYTF
TRBV3-1/TRBV3-2	few	.	14	TRBJ1-3	TGTGCCAGCAGCCCCGCGGCCCGTGGAAACACCATATATTTT	CASSPAARGNTIYF
TRBV7-6	.	TRBD2	16	TRBJ2-3	TGTGCCAGCAGCTTAGAACTAGCGGGGAGCACAGATACGCAGTATTTT	CASSLELAGSTDTQYF
TRBV5-6	once	.	13	TRBJ1-1	TGTGCCAGCAGCTTGGGGGAATACACTGAAGCTTTCTTT	CASSLGEYTEAFF
TRBV9	.	TRBD1	14	TRBJ2-1	TGTGCCAGCAGCACCCCGACAGGGACGGATGAGCAGTTCTTC	CASSTPTGTDEQFF
TRBV9	.	.	13	TRBJ2-5	TGTGCCAGCAGCGTGGGACAAGGCGAGACCCAGTACTTC	CASSVGQGETQYF
TRBV10-3	.	.	15	TRBJ2-3	TGTGCCATCAGTGCTGGCCAGGCCATCACAGATACGCAGTATTTT	CAISAGQAITDTQYF
TRBV18	.	.	14	TRBJ1-5	TGTGCCAGCTCACTAACATATAGCAATCAGCCCCAGCATTTT	CASSLTYSNQPQHF
TRBV7-9	.	TRBD1	16	TRBJ1-6	TGTGCCAGCAGCCGGAACAGGGGCCTCTTAAATTCACCCCTCCACTTT	CASSRNRGLLNSPLHF
TRBV2	.	TRBD1	13	TRBJ1-5	TGTGCCAGCAGGGGACAGGCCAATCAGCCCCAGCATTTT	CASRGQANQPQHF
TRBV6-5	.	.	14	TRBJ2-7	TGTGCCAGCAGAACCCCCGGGAAATACTACGAGCAGTACTTC	CASRTPGKYYEQYF
TRBV7-2	once	TRBD1	14	TRBJ1-2	TGTGCCAGCAGCTTAGGGACAGGGTTTTACGGCTACACCTTC	CASSLGTGFYGYTF
TRBV2	.	.	11	TRBJ2-1	TGTGCCAGCAGCCTGGGGGATGAGCAGTTCTTC	CASSLGDEQFF
TRBV3-1/TRBV3-2	.	.	13	TRBJ2-1	TGTGCCAGCAGCCAAGGCTATCAGAATGAGCAGTTCTTC	CASSQGYQNEQFF
TRBV5-8	.	TRBD2	14	TRBJ2-3	TGTGCCAGCAGCTTCCTAGCGGGAGGTGATACGCAGTATTTT	CASSFLAGGDTQYF
TRBV6-5	.	TRBD1	14	TRBJ1-6	TGTGCCAGCAGTTCGGACAGGTTCGGTTCACCCCTCCACTTT	CASSSDRFGSPLHF
TRBV9	.	TRBD2	14	TRBJ2-5	TGTGCCAGCAGCGTAGATAGCGGGGGGGCGCCCCAGTACTTC	CASSVDSGGAPQYF
TRBV5-1	.	.	13	TRBJ2-3	TGCGCCAGCAGCCTAGGTTCCACAGATACGCAGTATTTT	CASSLGSTDTQYF
TRBV5-6	.	.	14	TRBJ1-2	TGTGCCAGCAGCTTGGAACAGGGAGGGTCCAGCTACACCTTC	CASSLEQGGSSYTF
TRBV7-6	.	.	17	TRBJ2-7	TGTGCCAGCAGCTTAGAGTTACCGGGACCCCTCGACCCCGAGCAGTACTTC	CASSLELPGPLDPEQYF
TRBV19	.	.	15	TRBJ2-1	TGTGCCAGTAGTATAGTATCGGGACGCTACAATGAGCAGTTCTTC	CASSIVSGRYNEQFF
TRBV19	.	.	16	TRBJ2-5	TGTGCCAGTAGTATAGGGTCCGGAGCGGGCCAAGAGACCCAGTACTTC	CASSIGSGAGQETQYF
TRBV5-4	.	.	15	TRBJ2-1	TGTGCCAGCAGCCGGGGCGCCCTAGGCTACAATGAGCAGTTCTTC	CASSRGALGYNEQFF
TRBV19	.	.	15	TRBJ2-7	TGTGCCAGTAGTAATCACCGGGACGACTCCTACGAGCAGTACTTC	CASSNHRDDSYEQYF
TRBV6-2/TRBV6-3	once	TRBD1	15	TRBJ1-2	TGTGCCAGCAGTCACACACCGGGGACAGGTGGTCACTACACCTTC	CASSHTPGTGGHYTF
TRBV19	few	.	17	TRBJ2-1	TGTGCCAGTAGTATTGGGGTTTTCTGGGACTCCTACAATGAGCAGTTCTTC	CASSIGVFWDSYNEQFF
TRBV6-5	.	TRBD1	13	TRBJ1-1	TGTGCCAGCAGTCAGGACAGGGCCACTGAAGCTTTCTTT	CASSQDRATEAFF
TRBV15	few	.	13	TRBJ2-1	TGTGCCACCACTGGACAGCTCTACAATGAGCAGTTCTTC	CATTGQLYNEQFF
TRBV13	.	TRBD2	15	TRBJ2-1	TGTGCCAGCAGCCGGACTAGCGGCCTTAGGAATGAGCAGTTCTTC	CASSRTSGLRNEQFF